This T cell receptor beta chain was identified during a study of T cell responses to AZD1222 COVID-19 vaccine. Trimming pared 0 bases from V and 0 bases from J, leaving 12 bases between. The CDR3 has 16 residues. In germline, CDR1 is SGHNT, CDR2 YYREEE (reference sequence). General study results and limits: Regions 160-218 and 743-854 dominated among vaccine-associated CD4 TCRs spanning spike. White British donors predominated, females outnumbered males, and clonal diversity was possibly underestimated.

Sequencing was performed with immunoSEQ multiplex PCR; in TCRdb, only in-frame clones are kept and a portion is missing. The top ten hold 1.9% of the sample, which has 120,000 to 150,000 clones, approximately 91% seen once. With respect to this clone: Its antigen is undetermined.

This rearrangement joins TRBV5-4 to TRBJ1-2, with D uncertain. This sample comprised peripheral blood, obtained 28 days after the second AZD1222 dose. This TCR was recovered from an adult who received the AZD1222 COVID-19 vaccine. DNA for the CDR3: TGTGCCAGCAGCTTGGCCCTGGCAGGACCTAACTATGGCTACACCTTC. This codes for CASSLALAGPNYGYTF.